This record concerns one TCR beta chain sequence. Per germline, CDR1 SNHLY and CDR2 FYNNEI. With 5 bases clipped from V and 5 bases from J, the junction kept 7 bases outside the gene matches. CDR3 length equals 14 residues. This specimen belongs to a study of OX40 agonist ivuxolimab in advanced cancers. On the study more broadly: In this cohort, patients received ivuxolimab, an agonistic anti-OX40 (CD134) antibody. Anti-PD-1, anti-PD-L1 or anti-CTLA-4 therapy given earlier was allowed, and around 40% had some.

TCRdb keeps only in-frame clones here, not all; method: immunoSEQ multiplex PCR. The sample includes approximately 71,000 clones, approximately 94% seen only once; the top ten take about a sixth. The chain couples TRBV2 to TRBJ1-1, with TRBD1 matching over 8 bases. The clonotype was recovered from an adult with an advanced solid tumor such as melanoma, head and neck, liver or kidney cancer. The input for sequencing was CD4+ or CD8+ T cells sorted from blood, taken in a trial of the OX40 agonist ivuxolimab. The CDR3 here is CASSPDRAETEAFF. CDR3 sequence (DNA): TGTGCCAGCAGTCCGGACAGGGCGGAGACTGAAGCTTTCTTT.